Included here is one T cell receptor (beta chain) sequence, with context. These data belong to a study of blood T cell repertoires in COVID-19. Produced via immunoSEQ multiplex PCR; TCRdb's table is partial and in-frame only. The sample includes 150,000 or so clones, approximately 88% of them seen just once. The CDR3 is made up of 13 amino acids. CDR1 is GTSNPN, CDR2 SVGIG, per germline (reference sequence). The ends were cut back, 0 bases at V and 4 bases at J, with 7 bases in the middle. The sequence derives from a woman aged 45-65 years with acute or convalescent COVID-19. Sequenced sample: peripheral blood. The chain links TRBV30 to TRBJ1-3; the D is unclear. In DNA, the CDR3 is TGTGCCTGGAGTGTATCCCTCGGAAACACCATATATTTT. Residues: CAWSVSLGNTIYF.